The rows below give T cell receptor beta chains drawn from one sample of a study of blood T cell repertoires in COVID-19. Profiling relied on immunoSEQ multiplex PCR, and the TCRdb table lists in-frame clones only, not all of them. The data contain more than 200,000 clones, under 90% of them seen just once; the ten biggest clones take up roughly 1.8%. Sequencing was done on a sample of PBMCs or T cells enriched from blood (not recorded which). The receptors originated from a man aged 60-69 years who had recovered from COVID-19. The CDR3 runs from the conserved cysteine through the conserved F or W. A D gene is named only where the DNA matches it firmly. Expanded clones get a size class; other rows say once, few or many, or leave the size out.

TRBV15	TRBJ1-2	NA	TRBD1	CATSSTDRGSYGYTF	TGTGCCACCAGCAGTACGGACAGGGGTTCCTATGGCTACACCTTC
TRBV7-2	TRBJ2-1	once	TRBD2	CASSSSGTSGREQFF	TGTGCCAGCAGCTCCTCCGGGACTAGCGGCCGTGAGCAGTTCTTC
TRBV5-1	TRBJ2-7	NA	NA	CASSTSGTGGDEQYF	TGCGCCAGCAGCACCTCCGGGACGGGGGGCGACGAGCAGTACTTC
TRBV6-5	TRBJ1-5	NA	NA	CASSYRENQPQHF	TGTGCCAGCAGTTACAGGGAGAATCAGCCCCAGCATTTT
TRBV7-8	TRBJ2-2	few	NA	CASSLRSGENTGELFF	TGTGCCAGCAGCTTACGGTCAGGGGAGAACACCGGGGAGCTGTTTTTT
TRBV5-5	TRBJ2-1	NA	TRBD2	CASSLAGALAGGLLNEQFF	TGTGCCAGCAGCTTGGCTGGGGCACTAGCGGGGGGGCTCCTTAATGAGCAGTTCTTC
TRBV6-2/TRBV6-3	TRBJ2-2	NA	NA	CASSGTLNTGELFF	TGTGCCAGCAGCGGGACACTGAACACCGGGGAGCTGTTTTTT
TRBV5-4	TRBJ2-6	NA	TRBD1	CASSLAPTGTGANVLTF	TGTGCCAGCAGCTTGGCCCCGACAGGGACTGGGGCCAACGTCCTGACTTTC
TRBV7-8	TRBJ2-7	NA	TRBD1	CASSSPGQGPYEQYF	TGTGCCAGCAGCTCTCCGGGACAGGGGCCTTACGAGCAGTACTTC
TRBV19	TRBJ2-1	NA	TRBD2	CASSNRHSGGLDEQFF	TGTGCCAGTAGTAACCGCCACAGCGGGGGTCTCGATGAGCAGTTCTTC
TRBV3-1/TRBV3-2	TRBJ1-2	NA	NA	CASSQETGNVGYTF	TGTGCCAGCAGCCAAGAAACGGGGAACGTTGGCTACACCTTC
TRBV6-2/TRBV6-3	TRBJ1-1	NA	NA	CASSTGLNTEAFF	TGTGCCAGCAGCACAGGATTGAACACTGAAGCTTTCTTT
TRBV27	TRBJ1-6	NA	NA	CASSLGGGTYNSPLHF	TGTGCCAGCAGTCTTGGGGGGGGGACCTATAATTCACCCCTCCACTTT
TRBV29-1	TRBJ1-2	NA	NA	CSVGREHYGYTF	TGCAGCGTCGGCCGGGAACACTATGGCTACACCTTC
TRBV15	TRBJ2-3	NA	NA	CATSRGQRQSTDTQYF	TGTGCCACCAGCAGAGGCCAGCGCCAGAGCACAGATACGCAGTATTTT
TRBV7-2	TRBJ2-3	NA	NA	CASSLRFAGYNTDTQYF	TGTGCCAGCAGCTTAAGATTCGCAGGATATAACACAGATACGCAGTATTTT
TRBV5-8	TRBJ2-7	NA	NA	CASSSDSYEQYF	TGTGCCAGCAGCTCGGACAGCTACGAGCAGTACTTC
TRBV5-1	TRBJ2-2	NA	NA	CASSAAGELFF	TGCGCCAGCAGTGCAGCCGGGGAGCTGTTTTTT
TRBV12-5	TRBJ2-2	NA	NA	CASGNTGPTGELFF	TGTGCTAGTGGTAATACAGGGCCAACCGGGGAGCTGTTTTTT
TRBV6-1	TRBJ1-6	NA	NA	CASSEDPGKGSPLHF	TGTGCCAGCAGTGAAGACCCGGGGAAAGGTTCACCCCTCCACTTT
TRBV6-5	TRBJ2-7	NA	TRBD1	CASSSRRQGAHEQYF	TGTGCCAGCAGTTCAAGAAGACAGGGGGCGCACGAGCAGTACTTC
TRBV5-1	TRBJ2-1	NA	TRBD2	CASSLGSSGINEQFF	TGCGCCAGCAGCTTGGGGAGTAGCGGGATCAATGAGCAGTTCTTC
TRBV19	TRBJ2-1	NA	NA	CASSLLSLDNGRNEQFF	TGTGCCAGTAGTCTACTCAGCCTGGACAATGGGAGGAATGAGCAGTTCTTC
TRBV7-2	TRBJ2-2	NA	NA	CASSGTPNTGELFF	TGTGCCAGCAGCGGGACTCCGAACACCGGGGAGCTGTTTTTT
TRBV24-1	TRBJ2-1	NA	TRBD2	CATSPRGGSYNEQFF	TGTGCCACATCCCCCCGGGGGGGTTCCTACAATGAGCAGTTCTTC
TRBV5-5	TRBJ2-7	NA	TRBD2	CASSFSGGSSYEQYF	TGTGCCAGCAGCTTTAGCGGGGGGAGCTCCTACGAGCAGTACTTC
TRBV2	TRBJ2-3	NA	NA	CASTISDTQYF	TGTGCCAGCACCATTTCAGATACGCAGTATTTT
TRBV19	TRBJ1-1	NA	TRBD1	CATLDRANTEAFF	TGTGCCACATTAGACAGGGCGAACACTGAAGCTTTCTTT
TRBV27	TRBJ2-1	NA	TRBD2	CATSPGTTNNEQFF	TGTGCCACCTCGCCAGGGACTACCAACAATGAGCAGTTCTTC
TRBV7-6	TRBJ1-1	few	TRBD1	CASSPGQGNTEAFF	TGTGCCAGCAGCCCCGGACAGGGGAACACTGAAGCTTTCTTT
TRBV19	TRBJ2-1	NA	TRBD1	CASSIPDSGGNEQFF	TGTGCCAGTAGTATTCCGGACTCAGGGGGCAATGAGCAGTTCTTC
TRBV14	TRBJ2-3	once	NA	CASSPLGGPSTDTQYF	TGTGCCAGCAGCCCCCTGGGGGGGCCTAGCACAGATACGCAGTATTTT
TRBV19	TRBJ1-6	NA	NA	CASSTRHTSSYNSPLHF	TGTGCCAGTAGTACAAGACATACGAGCTCCTATAATTCACCCCTCCACTTT
TRBV11-3	TRBJ1-6	NA	NA	CASSLEGNSPLHF	TGTGCCAGCAGCTTGGAGGGGAATTCACCCCTCCACTTT
TRBV7-8	TRBJ2-1	NA	TRBD1	CASSLGSGTGDRWQFF	TGTGCCAGCAGCTTAGGGTCCGGGACAGGAGACCGTTGGCAGTTCTTC
TRBV5-4	TRBJ2-1	NA	TRBD2	CASSPGLADANEQFF	TGTGCCAGCAGCCCCGGGCTAGCGGACGCCAATGAGCAGTTCTTC
TRBV7-3	TRBJ2-2	once	TRBD2	CASSATSAGELFF	TGTGCCAGCAGCGCAACTAGCGCCGGGGAGCTGTTTTTT
TRBV25-1	TRBJ2-5	NA	NA	CASSDGRFGLRGETQYF	TGTGCCAGCAGTGATGGTAGATTTGGGTTAAGAGGAGAGACCCAGTACTTC
TRBV18	TRBJ2-7	NA	NA	CASSPPGDYEQYF	TGTGCCAGCTCACCACCCGGGGACTACGAGCAGTACTTC
TRBV6-5	TRBJ2-6	NA	NA	CASIQGRLGANVLTF	TGTGCCAGCATCCAGGGGCGGCTTGGGGCCAACGTCCTGACTTTC
TRBV12-5	TRBJ1-1	NA	TRBD1	CASGWSTGGVTEAFF	TGTGCTAGTGGTTGGTCCACAGGGGGAGTCACTGAAGCTTTCTTT
TRBV19	TRBJ1-5	NA	TRBD1	CASRTRTGTSNQPQHF	TGTGCCAGTAGGACCCGGACAGGGACGAGCAATCAGCCCCAGCATTTT
TRBV6-5	TRBJ2-5	NA	TRBD1	CASKMRRGRETQYF	TGTGCCAGCAAGATGCGCAGGGGGCGGGAGACCCAGTACTTC
TRBV9	TRBJ2-1	NA	NA	CASSGGFSNAYNEQFF	TGTGCCAGCAGCGGAGGGTTTAGCAACGCCTACAATGAGCAGTTCTTC
TRBV7-9	TRBJ2-7	NA	NA	CASSKLRDFSYEQYF	TGTGCCAGCAGCAAGCTCCGGGACTTCTCCTACGAGCAGTACTTC
TRBV18	TRBJ1-3	NA	NA	CASSPPTAGNTIYF	TGTGCCAGCTCACCACCGACAGCTGGAAACACCATATATTTT
TRBV5-8	TRBJ2-3	NA	TRBD2	CASSRKPGLISGYF	TGTGCCAGCAGTCGGAAACCGGGACTAATATCGGGGTATTTT
TRBV7-2	TRBJ2-1	NA	NA	CASSLMVRADNEQFF	TGTGCCAGCAGCTTAATGGTGAGGGCTGACAATGAGCAGTTCTTC
TRBV7-9	TRBJ2-1	once	NA	CASSSHGTLYNEQFF	TGTGCCAGCAGCTCTCATGGGACTCTCTACAATGAGCAGTTCTTC
TRBV2	TRBJ2-3	NA	TRBD2	CASNLLAGGRDTQYF	TGTGCCAGCAATCTACTAGCGGGGGGGCGAGATACGCAGTATTTT
TRBV7-2	TRBJ1-6	few	NA	CASSSSPNSPLHF	TGTGCCAGCAGCTCGAGTCCTAATTCACCCCTCCACTTT
TRBV7-6	TRBJ2-1	NA	TRBD2	CASSPRQGLATNEQFF	TGTGCCAGCAGCCCCCGCCAGGGACTAGCGACAAATGAGCAGTTCTTC
TRBV4-3	TRBJ2-3	NA	TRBD2	CASSQGLAGRRTDTQYF	TGCGCCAGCAGCCAAGGACTAGCGGGACGCCGCACAGATACGCAGTATTTT
TRBV19	TRBJ1-4	NA	NA	CASSILSRIEKLFF	TGTGCCAGTAGTATCTTGAGCAGGATTGAAAAACTGTTTTTT
TRBV6-2/TRBV6-3	TRBJ2-7	NA	NA	CASSARQEISEQYF	TGTGCCAGCAGTGCGAGACAAGAAATCTCCGAGCAGTACTTC
TRBV6-5	TRBJ1-1	NA	NA	CASMKESSGVRAAFF	TGTGCCAGCATGAAGGAAAGTTCGGGGGTCCGTGCGGCTTTCTTT
TRBV4-3	TRBJ1-3	NA	NA	CASSLAGSGNTIYF	TGCGCCAGCAGCCTAGCTGGCTCTGGAAACACCATATATTTT
TRBV19	TRBJ1-1	NA	NA	CASTWREGAFF	TGTGCCAGTACTTGGAGGGAGGGAGCTTTCTTT